The 28 T cell receptor beta chains below all came from one sample that was sequenced in a study of PD-1 blockade in classical Hodgkin lymphoma. The patients all showed relapse after autologous stem cell transplantation, while their brentuximab vedotin exposure varied. Generated by immunoSEQ multiplex PCR, the TCRdb table keeps only in-frame clones and is missing some. Counted here are approximately 25,000 clones, 81% occurring once; the ten biggest clones make up around 19%. Source: peripheral blood mononuclear cells (PBMCs), taken before the second cycle of nivolumab. These receptors all stem from a human donor with classical Hodgkin lymphoma.

This clone turned up a few times. The chain carries TRBV14 and TRBJ2-7; D unclear. This CDR3 is 15 amino acids long. Trimming removed 0 bases from V and 4 bases from J, with 13 bases in between. The germline gives CDR1 SGHDN, CDR2 FVKESK. As DNA, the CDR3 is TGTGCCAGCAGCCAAGATGGGTGGTCCTCATACGAGCAGTACTTC. Translating gives CASSQDGWSSYEQYF.

This chain connects TRBV14 to TRBJ1-3; D not resolved. Trimming shortened V by 0 bases and J by 0 bases, and 9 bases separated the two germline ends. Looked up from germline, CDR1 is SGHDN and CDR2 is FVKESK. The CDR3 runs 16 residues. CDR3 bases: TGTGCCAGCAGCCAAGAGTTGGCAGTCTCTGGAAACACCATATATTTT. It translates to CASSQELAVSGNTIYF.

This clone was counted a single time. The DNA of the CDR3 is TGTGCCAGCAGTGAGTCGGTAGGCCGTAACACTGAAGCTTTCTTT. This sequence encodes CASSESVGRNTEAFF. The J gene is TRBJ1-1, the V gene TRBV6-1; D remains unclear. CDR3 length: 15 residues. CDR1 is MNHNS and CDR2 is SASEGT in the germline V gene. V was clipped by 3 bases and J by 2 bases, with 13 bases between them.

The rearrangement uses TRBV2 and TRBJ1-2, with D hard to call. Germline V gene data show CDR1 as SNHLY and CDR2 as FYNNEI. This CDR3 contains 14 residues. Trimming took off 5 bases at V and 1 base at J, with 11 bases between the two ends. CDR3 coding DNA: TGTGCCAGCAGTTATGACGGATTTAACTATGGCTACACCTTC. It translates to CASSYDGFNYGYTF.

CDR3 nucleotide sequence: TGTGCCTCAGGGGTAGGTCGGCTACAAGAGACCCAGTACTTC. It codes for CASGVGRLQETQYF. The chain links TRBV2 to TRBJ2-5, with a possible D match to TRBD1 (6 bases). The V gene lost 11 bases and the J gene lost 2 bases, with 18 bases spanning the gap. Germline CDR1 reads SNHLY; CDR2 reads FYNNEI. The CDR3 sequence is 14 residues long.

The chain carries TRBV9 and TRBJ2-2, with 8 bases lining up with TRBD2. The CDR3 sequence is 16 residues long. The germline CDR1 and CDR2 sequences are SGDLS and YYNGEE. The ends lost 4 bases at V and 6 bases at J; junction bases unmatched: 11. For the CDR3, the DNA is TGTGCCAGCAGCCTAGGCTGGGCGGGAGGATCCGGGGAGCTGTTTTTT. Translating it yields CASSLGWAGGSGELFF.

The gene calls are TRBV5-1 and TRBJ1-2; 8 bases are shared with TRBD1. The CDR3 contains 15 residues. Germline-derived CDR1 and CDR2 are SGHRS and YFSETQ. V dropped 5 bases and J dropped 0; count of bases not matched to a gene: 6. The CDR3 DNA reads TGCGCCAGCAGGGCGGGGGACAGGACTAACTATGGCTACACCTTC. This codes for CASRAGDRTNYGYTF. Together with reference TRBV5-1 and TRBJ1-2, the CDR3 gives the full variable domain: KAGVTQTPRYLIKTRGQQVTLSCSPISGHRSVSWYQQTPGQGLQFLFEYFSETQRNKGNFPGRFSGRQFSNSRSEMNVSTLELGDSALYLCASRAGDRTNYGYTFGSGTRLTVV.

This clone was observed a few times. For the CDR3, the DNA is TGCGCCAGCAGCTTGTCGGGACTAGCGGGCACCGGGGAGCTGTTTTTT. Amino acid sequence: CASSLSGLAGTGELFF. V and J are TRBV5-1 and TRBJ2-2; 12 bases agree with TRBD2. Per germline, CDR1 SGHRS and CDR2 YFSETQ. The CDR3 spans 16 residues. J gave up 4 bases and V 1 base, and 2 bases lay outside the gene matches.

CDR3 bases: TGTGCCAGCAGCCCTTCCGGGACTAGCCCAAATGAGCAGTTCTTC. Translating gives CASSPSGTSPNEQFF. The chain is built from TRBV7-3 and TRBJ2-1, with 9 nucleotides matching TRBD2. The V segment lost 5 bases and the J segment 7 bases; nucleotides outside the gene matches: 9. CDR3 length equals 15 residues. The germline gives CDR1 SGHTA, CDR2 FQGTGA.

The V call is TRBV29-1, the J call TRBJ1-2, with TRBD1 matching 9 bases. Per germline, CDR1 SQVTM and CDR2 ANQGSEA. V shed 2 bases and J 3 bases; nucleotides not matched to a gene: 4. The length of the CDR3 is 14 residues. CDR3 in DNA: TGCAGCGTTGAATCGCGGACAGGGGACTATGGCTACACCTTC. Translating it yields CSVESRTGDYGYTF. The whole variable domain, filled in from reference TRBV29-1 and TRBJ1-2, reads SAVISQKPSRDICQRGTSLTIQCQVDSQVTMMFWYRQQPGQSLTLIATANQGSEATYESGFVIDKFPISRPNLTFSTLTVSNMSPEDSSIYLCSVESRTGDYGYTFGSGTRLTVV.

The chain couples TRBV21-1 to TRBJ2-3; the DNA was not used to check the table's D call, TRBD1. TRBV21-1 is deemed a pseudogene. CDR3 length: 14 residues. CDR3 DNA: TGTGCCAGCAGCTACAGGGGGAGCACAGATACGCAGTATTTT. Its translation: CASSYRGSTDTQYF.

This clone was observed a single time. V usage is TRBV5-1 and J usage is TRBJ2-7; the D gene is possibly TRBD2 (6 bases). Trimming stripped 3 bases from V and 2 bases from J, with 12 bases between. Looked up from germline, CDR1 is SGHRS and CDR2 is YFSETQ. The CDR3 is 14 residues long. The DNA of the CDR3 is TGCGCCAGCAGCTCGGGACTCCCTACCTACGAGCAGTACTTC. Residues: CASSSGLPTYEQYF.

V usage is TRBV7-2 and J usage is TRBJ2-2, with 9 bases matching TRBD2. Trimming at V came to 6 bases and at J to 7 bases, leaving 21 bases not matched to a gene. The CDR3 runs 19 residues. Germline CDR1 is SGHTA and CDR2 is FQGNSA. The CDR3: CASSLFRFSAGGRGGELFF. The CDR3 region has the DNA TGTGCCAGCAGTTTGTTCCGGTTCTCCGCGGGGGGGCGCGGCGGGGAGCTGTTTTTT. Full variable domain (missing parts from reference TRBV7-2 and TRBJ2-2): GAGVSQSPSNKVTEKGKDVELRCDPISGHTALYWYRQSLGQGLEFLIYFQGNSAPDKSGLPSDRFSAERTGGSVSTLTIQRTQQEDSAVYLCASSLFRFSAGGRGGELFFGEGSRLTVL.

The chain carries TRBV9 and TRBJ1-5, with D hard to call. V gave up 4 bases and J gave up 7 bases, with 18 bases separating them. Germline CDR1 reads SGDLS; CDR2 reads YYNGEE. The CDR3 sequence is 15 residues long. CDR3 DNA sequence: TGTGCCAGCAGCCCCACGGACGGTATCATGCAGCCCCAGCATTTT. Translated, it gives CASSPTDGIMQPQHF.

The chain links TRBV6-5 to TRBJ1-4; D call uncertain. Germline CDR1 and CDR2: MNHEY and SVGAGI. Trimming shortened V by 5 bases and J by 5 bases, and 12 bases separated the two germline ends. This CDR3 is 14 amino acids long. The CDR3 nucleotides are TGTGCCAGCAGTATTAACCCTCGGAATGAAAAACTGTTTTTT. It codes for CASSINPRNEKLFF.

The V and J genes are TRBV11-2 and TRBJ2-7; D remains unclear. The CDR3 length is 14 residues. The V and J ends lost 1 base and 6 bases respectively, with 13 bases between them. The V gene's germline CDR1 is SGHAT and CDR2 FQNNGV. The CDR3 here is CASSLGPTVSEQYF. The CDR3 DNA sequence: TGTGCCAGCAGCTTAGGACCTACAGTCTCCGAGCAGTACTTC.

The DNA of the CDR3 is TGTGCCAGCAGTGAAGCGGGCCGCAAGGCAGATACGCAGTATTTT. Translating it yields CASSEAGRKADTQYF. This sequence joins TRBV25-1 and TRBJ2-3, with D perhaps TRBD2 (5 bases). Germline V gene lookup returns CDR1 MGHDK and CDR2 SYGVNS. There are 15 residues in the CDR3. With 2 bases removed from V and 4 bases from J, the gap between germline ends came to 13 bases.

The rearrangement uses TRBV28 and TRBJ2-5; the match to TRBD1 covers 10 bases. Germline V gene lookup returns CDR1 MDHEN and CDR2 SYDVKM. The CDR3 covers 16 residues. V was clipped by 5 bases and J by 5 bases; unmatched bases: 11. CDR3 sequence: CASSPDRGLTFETQYF. In DNA form, the CDR3 reads TGTGCCAGCAGTCCCGACAGGGGGCTGACGTTTGAGACCCAGTACTTC.

In DNA form, the CDR3 reads TGTGCCAGCAGTTTCATAACAGGGAACACTGAAGCTTTCTTT. This codes for CASSFITGNTEAFF. The rearrangement joins TRBV27 to TRBJ1-1, with D perhaps matching TRBD1 (5 bases). Germline CDR1 and CDR2: MNHEY and SMNVEV (reference sequence). The CDR3 runs to 14 residues. V was trimmed by 3 bases and J by 1 base, leaving 9 bases between them.

The chain combines TRBV5-4 with TRBJ2-7; 9 bases map to TRBD2. CDR1 is SGHNT, CDR2 YYREEE, per germline (reference sequence). The J segment lost 2 bases and the V segment lost 3 bases, leaving 9 bases of the junction unmatched. CDR3 length equals 16 residues. The DNA for the CDR3 is TGTGCCAGCAGCTCGCCGACTAGCGGAACCGCCTACGAGCAGTACTTC. Its translation: CASSSPTSGTAYEQYF.

The chain has TRBV30 and TRBJ1-2; 8 bases agree with TRBD1. The germline gives CDR1 GTSNPN, CDR2 SVGIG (reference sequence). The CDR3 length is 12 residues. Trimming took 5 bases from V and 6 from J; bases not matched to a gene: 5. CDR3 region: CAWGQGAHGYTF. As DNA, the CDR3 is TGTGCCTGGGGGCAGGGGGCTCATGGCTACACCTTC.

This clone was seen only once. V is TRBV7-3 and J is TRBJ2-3, with D perhaps matching TRBD2 (5 bases). CDR1 and CDR2 from the germline V gene are SGHTA and FQGTGA. Trimming left V 6 bases short and J 1 base short, with 8 bases between. The CDR3 is 13 amino acids. The CDR3 loop reads CASSILGTDTQYF. CDR3 in DNA: TGTGCCAGCAGTATACTAGGCACAGATACGCAGTATTTT. The full variable domain, in which reference TRBV7-3 and TRBJ2-3 provide the parts outside the CDR3, is GAGVSQTPSNKVTEKGKYVELRCDPISGHTALYWYRQSLGQGPEFLIYFQGTGAADDSGLPNDRFFAVRPEGSVSTLKIQRTERGDSAVYLCASSILGTDTQYFGPGTRLTVL.

The V call is TRBV6-1, the J call TRBJ2-4; TRBD2 might be the D (6 bases). Germline V CDR1 and CDR2: MNHNS, SASEGT. V lost 4 bases and J 1 base, leaving 17 bases between the germline ends. The CDR3 runs to 17 residues. This CDR3 is CASSGLTGDGAKNIQYF. The CDR3 nucleotides read TGTGCCAGCAGTGGTCTAACGGGAGACGGGGCCAAAAACATTCAGTACTTC.

The chain couples TRBV9 to TRBJ2-2; D ambiguous. Germline V gene lookup returns CDR1 SGDLS and CDR2 YYNGEE. This CDR3 region has 15 residues. V was trimmed by 4 bases and J by 0 bases, leaving 10 bases between them. The CDR3 DNA sequence: TGTGCCAGCAGCACCGACATAACGAACACCGGGGAGCTGTTTTTT. It is translated as CASSTDITNTGELFF.

The genes are TRBV27 and TRBJ2-5, with 9 positions matching TRBD2. This CDR3 comprises 15 residues. Germline V CDR1 and CDR2: MNHEY, SMNVEV (reference sequence). After removal of 3 bases from V and 5 bases from J, the junction contained 7 bases not matched to a gene. The CDR3 sequence is CASSLAGGLEETQYF. DNA for the CDR3: TGTGCCAGCAGTTTGGCGGGAGGGTTGGAGGAGACCCAGTACTTC.

CDR3: CASSLVTGDLNTEAFF. CDR3 DNA sequence: TGCGCCAGCAGCTTGGTTACAGGGGACCTGAACACTGAAGCTTTCTTT. The chain uses TRBV5-1 and TRBJ1-1; TRBD1 matches 7 bases. Germline V gives CDR1 SGHRS, CDR2 YFSETQ. The length of the CDR3 is 16 residues. The V gene end was trimmed by 0 bases and the J gene end by 0 bases; junction bases not matched to a gene: 5.

This clone was seen once. This rearrangement joins TRBV6-5 to TRBJ2-7; 12 nucleotides agree with TRBD2. With 4 bases clipped from V and 7 bases from J, the junction kept 8 bases outside the gene matches. This CDR3 has 15 residues. From germline, CDR1 is MNHEY and CDR2 SVGAGI. The DNA for the CDR3 is TGTGCCAGCAGTTCCCTAGCGGGAGGGCCGGGGGAGCAGTACTTC. Translated: CASSSLAGGPGEQYF.

This rearrangement joins TRBV27 to TRBJ1-6; TRBD1 is a possible D gene (5 bases). V lost 2 bases and J 10 bases, leaving 12 bases between the germline ends. This CDR3 has 14 residues. The V gene's germline CDR1 is MNHEY and CDR2 SMNVEV (reference sequence). CDR3 bases: TGTGCCAGCAGTTTAACCCAGGGAAGGTCACCCCTCCACTTT. This encodes CASSLTQGRSPLHF.